Listed below are T cell receptor beta chains from one sample, sequenced in a study of blood T cell repertoires in COVID-19. The table came from immunoSEQ multiplex PCR; TCRdb's copy has only in-frame clones and leaves some out. The table has 490,000 or so clones, approximately 90% seen once; the top ten hold roughly 1.9%. Sample: PBMCs or T cells enriched from blood (not recorded which). The receptors shown here come from a woman between 40 and 55 years old who had recovered from COVID-19. Both conserved end residues are part of each CDR3. A D gene is named only where the DNA matches it firmly. The listing skips clone size in some rows; elsewhere it reads once, few, many or a size class.

d_gene: .
j_gene: TRBJ1-2
v_gene: TRBV30
abundance: .
CDR3nt: TGTGCCTGGACCGCCGGATTTCTGGGGGCGGTGAGTTATGGCTACACCTTC
CDR3aa: CAWTAGFLGAVSYGYTF

d_gene: .
j_gene: TRBJ1-2
v_gene: TRBV12-3/TRBV12-4
abundance: few
CDR3nt: TGTGCCAGCAGTTTATCTCATGGGAGTGGCTACACCTTC
CDR3aa: CASSLSHGSGYTF

d_gene: TRBD1
j_gene: TRBJ1-1
v_gene: TRBV10-3
abundance: few
CDR3nt: TGTGCCACCGAGAGGGGGCAAGGAACTGAAGCTTTCTTT
CDR3aa: CATERGQGTEAFF

d_gene: .
j_gene: TRBJ1-5
v_gene: TRBV7-9
abundance: .
CDR3nt: TGTGCCAGCAGTTCAGTGGATCAGCCCCAGCATTTT
CDR3aa: CASSSVDQPQHF

d_gene: TRBD1
j_gene: TRBJ1-2
v_gene: TRBV11-3
abundance: .
CDR3nt: TGTGCCAGCAGCCCCGGGAGGGGGCGACTCTATGGCTACACCTTC
CDR3aa: CASSPGRGRLYGYTF

d_gene: TRBD1
j_gene: TRBJ1-3
v_gene: TRBV6-2/TRBV6-3
abundance: .
CDR3nt: TGTGCCAGCAGTTGGACAGGGGGTGGAAACACCATATATTTT
CDR3aa: CASSWTGGGNTIYF

d_gene: .
j_gene: TRBJ2-1
v_gene: TRBV6-1
abundance: .
CDR3nt: TGTGCCAGCAGTGATGGCAGGGGGACTGTGAATGAGCAGTTCTTC
CDR3aa: CASSDGRGTVNEQFF

d_gene: .
j_gene: TRBJ1-5
v_gene: TRBV10-1
abundance: few
CDR3nt: TGCGCCAGCAGTGTATCCAGCAATCAGCCCCAGCATTTT
CDR3aa: CASSVSSNQPQHF

d_gene: TRBD2
j_gene: TRBJ2-2
v_gene: TRBV7-2
abundance: .
CDR3nt: TGTGCCAGCAGCTTAGGTGCGGGAGGGCAATCCGGGGAGCTGTTTTTT
CDR3aa: CASSLGAGGQSGELFF

d_gene: TRBD1
j_gene: TRBJ2-5
v_gene: TRBV9
abundance: .
CDR3nt: TGTGCCAGCAGCGCACAGGGGGCAGGGGAGACCCAGTACTTC
CDR3aa: CASSAQGAGETQYF

d_gene: .
j_gene: TRBJ1-4
v_gene: TRBV19
abundance: .
CDR3nt: TGTGCCAGTAGGGGCCCAAAACCAACTAATGAAAAACTGTTTTTT
CDR3aa: CASRGPKPTNEKLFF

d_gene: .
j_gene: TRBJ2-5
v_gene: TRBV24-1
abundance: .
CDR3nt: TGTGCCACCAGTGATTTGTCCGGGCCGGGGGAGACCCAGTACTTC
CDR3aa: CATSDLSGPGETQYF

d_gene: .
j_gene: TRBJ2-7
v_gene: TRBV11-2
abundance: .
CDR3nt: TGTGCCAGCAGCTTAGTATACCGGGAGCAGTACTTC
CDR3aa: CASSLVYREQYF

d_gene: TRBD1
j_gene: TRBJ1-5
v_gene: TRBV27
abundance: .
CDR3nt: TGTGCCAGCAGTGCGACAGGGGGGCAGCCCCAGCATTTT
CDR3aa: CASSATGGQPQHF

d_gene: .
j_gene: TRBJ1-1
v_gene: TRBV14
abundance: .
CDR3nt: TGTGCCAGCAGCCAAGCCGCAGGGGCGGTGACTGAAGCTTTCTTT
CDR3aa: CASSQAAGAVTEAFF

d_gene: .
j_gene: TRBJ1-5
v_gene: TRBV6-5
abundance: .
CDR3nt: TGTGCCAGCAAGACGACAGTAAATCAGCCCCAGCATTTT
CDR3aa: CASKTTVNQPQHF

d_gene: TRBD1
j_gene: TRBJ2-2
v_gene: TRBV2
abundance: .
CDR3nt: TGTGCCAGCAAAGGGACAGCGAACACCGGGGAGCTGTTTTTT
CDR3aa: CASKGTANTGELFF

d_gene: TRBD1
j_gene: TRBJ1-2
v_gene: TRBV29-1
abundance: .
CDR3nt: TGCAGCGATTCCAGGGGGAACTATGGCTACACCTTC
CDR3aa: CSDSRGNYGYTF

d_gene: .
j_gene: TRBJ1-1
v_gene: TRBV20-1
abundance: .
CDR3nt: TGCAGTGCTCAAAAAACAGGTACGGCTTTCTTT
CDR3aa: CSAQKTGTAFF

d_gene: .
j_gene: TRBJ2-5
v_gene: TRBV3-1/TRBV3-2
abundance: .
CDR3nt: TGTGCCAGCAGCCCAGGGACACAAGAGACCCAGTACTTC
CDR3aa: CASSPGTQETQYF

d_gene: .
j_gene: TRBJ1-2
v_gene: TRBV19
abundance: .
CDR3nt: TGTGCCAGTAGTATAGAGGCAGGCGACTATGGCTACACCTTC
CDR3aa: CASSIEAGDYGYTF

d_gene: TRBD2
j_gene: TRBJ2-1
v_gene: TRBV18
abundance: once
CDR3nt: TGTGCCAGCTCACCACTCTCAGCGGGAGGGCGGGGTGAGCAGTTCTTC
CDR3aa: CASSPLSAGGRGEQFF

d_gene: TRBD1
j_gene: TRBJ1-5
v_gene: TRBV7-9
abundance: .
CDR3nt: TGTGCCAGCGGAAACAGGGGTCAGCCCCAGCATTTT
CDR3aa: CASGNRGQPQHF

d_gene: .
j_gene: TRBJ1-2
v_gene: TRBV6-5
abundance: .
CDR3nt: TGTGCCAGCCTCCCGGGCAGGGACTATGGCTACACCTTC
CDR3aa: CASLPGRDYGYTF

d_gene: TRBD1
j_gene: TRBJ2-5
v_gene: TRBV5-1
abundance: few
CDR3nt: TGCGCCAGCAGCTTAGGGACAGCCCAAGAGACCCAGTACTTC
CDR3aa: CASSLGTAQETQYF

d_gene: .
j_gene: TRBJ2-2
v_gene: TRBV14
abundance: .
CDR3nt: TGTGCCAGCAGCCAAGTAAGGGGTGGTACCGGGGAGCTGTTTTTT
CDR3aa: CASSQVRGGTGELFF

d_gene: .
j_gene: TRBJ2-3
v_gene: TRBV30
abundance: .
CDR3nt: TGTGCCTGGAGTGATGACTCTACTAGCACAGATACGCAGTATTTT
CDR3aa: CAWSDDSTSTDTQYF

d_gene: .
j_gene: TRBJ1-1
v_gene: TRBV4-2
abundance: .
CDR3nt: TGTGCCAGCAGCCGGGACGACAGGCAGGGCACTGAAGCTTTCTTT
CDR3aa: CASSRDDRQGTEAFF

d_gene: .
j_gene: TRBJ2-7
v_gene: TRBV2
abundance: .
CDR3nt: TGTGCCAGCAGTGTGAACCCCGGTCCCGGGGAGCAGTACTTC
CDR3aa: CASSVNPGPGEQYF

d_gene: .
j_gene: TRBJ2-1
v_gene: TRBV11-3
abundance: .
CDR3nt: TGTGCCAGCAGCTTATATTACCCGGCCTACAATGAGCAGTTCTTC
CDR3aa: CASSLYYPAYNEQFF

d_gene: .
j_gene: TRBJ1-5
v_gene: TRBV7-2
abundance: .
CDR3nt: TGTGCCAGCAGCTTAGACGGTCAGGGGATTCAGCCCCAGCATTTT
CDR3aa: CASSLDGQGIQPQHF

d_gene: TRBD2
j_gene: TRBJ2-3
v_gene: TRBV27
abundance: .
CDR3nt: TGTGCCAGCCGCCGAGGGACTAGCGCTTCCGGCACAGATACGCAGTATTTT
CDR3aa: CASRRGTSASGTDTQYF

d_gene: TRBD2
j_gene: TRBJ2-1
v_gene: TRBV7-2
abundance: .
CDR3nt: TGTGCCAGCAGAATAACTAGCGGGAGTACAAATGAGCAGTTCTTC
CDR3aa: CASRITSGSTNEQFF

d_gene: .
j_gene: TRBJ1-1
v_gene: TRBV27
abundance: .
CDR3nt: TGTGCCAGCAGTTCCTACAGGGAAAGGAGTGAAGCTTTCTTT
CDR3aa: CASSSYRERSEAFF

d_gene: .
j_gene: TRBJ1-2
v_gene: TRBV24-1
abundance: .
CDR3nt: TGTGCCACCAGTGCGGGATCGAGCTACACCTTC
CDR3aa: CATSAGSSYTF

d_gene: .
j_gene: TRBJ1-2
v_gene: TRBV19
abundance: .
CDR3nt: TGTGCCAGTAGTATAGGACTGAGCTATGGCTACACCTTC
CDR3aa: CASSIGLSYGYTF

d_gene: TRBD2
j_gene: TRBJ2-7
v_gene: TRBV7-9
abundance: .
CDR3nt: TGTGCCAGCAGCTTATCTAGCGGGAGGGCCGCGGTGTACTTC
CDR3aa: CASSLSSGRAAVYF

d_gene: .
j_gene: TRBJ2-3
v_gene: TRBV28
abundance: .
CDR3nt: TGTGCCAGCCGCACACCGATATCGACTGGCACAGATACGCAGTATTTT
CDR3aa: CASRTPISTGTDTQYF

d_gene: TRBD1
j_gene: TRBJ1-1
v_gene: TRBV11-2
abundance: .
CDR3nt: TGTGCCAGCAGCTTGGCCAGGACAGGGGGGAAAAAGAACACTGAAGCTTTCTTT
CDR3aa: CASSLARTGGKKNTEAFF